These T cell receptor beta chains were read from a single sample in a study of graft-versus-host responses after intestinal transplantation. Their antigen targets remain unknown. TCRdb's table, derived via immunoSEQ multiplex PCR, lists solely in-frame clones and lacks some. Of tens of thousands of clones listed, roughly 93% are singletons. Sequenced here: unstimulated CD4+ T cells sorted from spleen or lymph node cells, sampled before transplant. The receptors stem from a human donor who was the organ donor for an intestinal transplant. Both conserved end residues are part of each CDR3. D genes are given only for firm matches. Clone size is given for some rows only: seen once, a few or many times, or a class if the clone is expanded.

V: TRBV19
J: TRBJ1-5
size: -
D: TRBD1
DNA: TGTGCCAGTAGTATCCGGTCCCGGGACAGGATTGAGGGCAATCAGCCCCAGCATTTT
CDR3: CASSIRSRDRIEGNQPQHF

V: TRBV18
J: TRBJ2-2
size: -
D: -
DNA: TGTGCCAGCTCACCACTAGTAAGAGGTCCCGGGGAGCTGTTTTTT
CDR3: CASSPLVRGPGELFF

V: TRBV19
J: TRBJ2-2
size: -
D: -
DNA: TGTGCCAGTAGTCCGGTCGGAGGGGGGACCGGGGAGCTGTTTTTT
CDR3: CASSPVGGGTGELFF

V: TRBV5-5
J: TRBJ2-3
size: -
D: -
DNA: TGTGCCAGCAGCTTGGCCGAGAGGTTTTCCACAGATACGCAGTATTTT
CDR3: CASSLAERFSTDTQYF

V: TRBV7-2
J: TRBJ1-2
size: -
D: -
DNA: TGTGCCAGCAGCTTAGCACGGAATTATGGCTACACCTTC
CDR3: CASSLARNYGYTF

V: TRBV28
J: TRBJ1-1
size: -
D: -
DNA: TGTGCCAGCAGTTTTAGTGTTACTGAAGCTTTCTTT
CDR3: CASSFSVTEAFF

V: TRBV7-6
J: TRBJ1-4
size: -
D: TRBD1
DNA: TGTGCCAGCAGCTTAGGCGTACCAGGGGGCGGGGATGAAAAACTGTTTTTT
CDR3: CASSLGVPGGGDEKLFF

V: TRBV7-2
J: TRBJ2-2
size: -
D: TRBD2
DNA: TGTGCCAGCAGTCGAGGACTAGCCCCAACGAACACCGGGGAGCTGTTTTTT
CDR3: CASSRGLAPTNTGELFF

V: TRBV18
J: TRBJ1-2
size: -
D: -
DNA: TGTGCCAGCTCACCACAGGAGGTTAACTATGGCTACACCTTC
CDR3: CASSPQEVNYGYTF

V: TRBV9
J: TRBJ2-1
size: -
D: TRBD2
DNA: TGTGCCAGCAGCCCGCGGACTAGTTGGGAAGTTGATGAGCAGTTCTTC
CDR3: CASSPRTSWEVDEQFF

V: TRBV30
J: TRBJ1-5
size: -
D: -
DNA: TGTGCCTGGAGTAACTTTCTGACCCAGCCCCAGCATTTT
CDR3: CAWSNFLTQPQHF

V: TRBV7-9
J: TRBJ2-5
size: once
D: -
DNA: TGTGCCAGCAGCTTCGGGGTCGGAACCCAAGAGACCCAGTACTTC
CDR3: CASSFGVGTQETQYF

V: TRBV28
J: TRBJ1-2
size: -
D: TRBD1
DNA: TGTGCCAGCAGTTTACAGGGGGAGGTTGGCTACACCTTC
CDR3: CASSLQGEVGYTF

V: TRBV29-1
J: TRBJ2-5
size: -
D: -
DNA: TGCAGCGTTGAGTACCAGGGGGGGGGCGAGACCCAGTACTTC
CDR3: CSVEYQGGGETQYF

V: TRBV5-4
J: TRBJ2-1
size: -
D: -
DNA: TGTGCCAGCAGCTTGGGGGTCAGCCCGACCTCCGATGAGCAGTTCTTC
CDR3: CASSLGVSPTSDEQFF

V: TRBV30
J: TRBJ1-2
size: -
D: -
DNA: TGTGCCTGGATTTTCGGGAACTATGGCTACACCTTC
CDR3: CAWIFGNYGYTF

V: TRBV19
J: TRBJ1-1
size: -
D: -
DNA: TGTGCCAGTAGTATAAGTCGGGTAACTGAAGCTTTCTTT
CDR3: CASSISRVTEAFF

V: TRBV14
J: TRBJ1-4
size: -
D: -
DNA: TGTGCCAGCAGCCAGGGAGATGCAACTAATGAAAAACTGTTTTTT
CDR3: CASSQGDATNEKLFF

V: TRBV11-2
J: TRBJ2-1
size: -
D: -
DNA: TGTGCCAGCAGCCCATCATCTAGGGCTGAGCAGTTCTTC
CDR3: CASSPSSRAEQFF

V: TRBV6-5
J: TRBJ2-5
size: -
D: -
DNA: TGTGCCAGCAGACCTACGGGGCAGCCTACCCAGTACTTC
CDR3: CASRPTGQPTQYF

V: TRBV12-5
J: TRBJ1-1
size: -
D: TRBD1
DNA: TGTGCTAGTGGTTTGACCCGCTCCATAACAGGGGGCACTGAAGCTTTCTTT
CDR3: CASGLTRSITGGTEAFF

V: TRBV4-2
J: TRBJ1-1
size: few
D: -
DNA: TGTGCCAGCAGCCAAGGTAACACTGAAGCTTTCTTT
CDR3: CASSQGNTEAFF